This T cell receptor (beta chain) was profiled in a study of control samples from healthy donors and cancer patients. TCRdb's table, derived via immunoSEQ multiplex PCR, lists solely in-frame clones and lacks some. There are 150,000 or so clones in the sample; about 91% occur only once, and less than 2% lies in the top ten. The sequenced material came from blood. This clonotype originated in a man aged 18 to 29 in good health.

CDR3 in amino acids: CAWSLLPGGRSDGYTF. The CDR3, as DNA: TGTGCCTGGAGTTTACTCCCGGGGGGGCGTTCCGATGGCTACACCTTC. The chain joins TRBV30 to TRBJ1-2; D may be TRBD1 (6 bases). CDR1 and CDR2 (germline): GTSNPN, SVGIG (reference sequence). The length of the CDR3 is 16 residues. V lost 2 bases and J lost 6, with 22 bases in between.